Following are 22 T cell receptor beta chains from one sample sequenced in a study of monozygotic twins with inflammatory bowel disease. TCRdb re-called the 5' RACE reads and catalogs CDR3 proteins one per entry, DNA excluded. The sample data list 300,000 to 400,000 distinct CDR3 sequences. The material sequenced was blood. The receptors shown here come from a human donor with ulcerative colitis or Crohn's disease, or a healthy co-twin of an affected twin (not recorded which).

This chain links TRBV7-6 with TRBJ1-5. CDR3 length equals 15 residues. The germline V gene has CDR1 SGHVS and CDR2 FNYEAQ. CDR3 loop: CASSLYGDSNQPQHF.

The chain links TRBV7-2 to TRBJ2-7; the D call from TCRdb, TRBD2, cannot be confirmed without DNA. There are 16 residues in the CDR3. Germline loops: CDR1 SGHTA, CDR2 FQGNSA. CDR3 sequence reads: CASSSSLAGASYEQYF.

This chain uses TRBV7-2 with TRBJ1-4; TCRdb returns TRBD1, unconfirmable since there is no DNA. Per germline, CDR1 SGHTA and CDR2 FQGNSA. The CDR3 is made up of 15 amino acids. CDR3 in amino acids: CASSPPRTSNEKLFF. Based on the CDR3 plus reference TRBV7-2 and TRBJ1-4, the full variable domain is GAGVSQSPSNKVTEKGKDVELRCDPISGHTALYWYRQSLGQGLEFLIYFQGNSAPDKSGLPSDRFSAERTGGSVSTLTIQRTQQEDSAVYLCASSPPRTSNEKLFFGSGTQLSVL.

V usage is TRBV7-2 and J usage is TRBJ2-1; TCRdb outputs TRBD1, but without DNA this stays unchecked. The germline V gene has CDR1 SGHTA and CDR2 FQGNSA. The CDR3 length is 14 residues. The CDR3 here is CASSPTGAYNEQFF.

V and J are TRBV15 and TRBJ1-2; TCRdb proposes TRBD1, but this gene call is untestable without DNA. The germline gives CDR1 LNHNV, CDR2 YYDKDF (reference sequence). This CDR3 region has 15 residues. CDR3 protein: CATSRETGGRDGYTF.

The chain is built from TRBV5-1 and TRBJ2-5; TCRdb calls TRBD1, which cannot be checked without DNA. Germline V gene lookup returns CDR1 SGHRS and CDR2 YFSETQ. The CDR3 length is 14 residues. CDR3 amino acids: CASSWGTGGETQYF. Full variable domain (outside the CDR3, taken from reference TRBV5-1 and TRBJ2-5): KAGVTQTPRYLIKTRGQQVTLSCSPISGHRSVSWYQQTPGQGLQFLFEYFSETQRNKGNFPGRFSGRQFSNSRSEMNVSTLELGDSALYLCASSWGTGGETQYFGPGTRLLVL.

This chain joins TRBV7-9 and TRBJ1-2; TCRdb proposes TRBD1, but this gene call is untestable without DNA. This CDR3 has 16 residues. CDR1 and CDR2 (germline): SEHNR, FQNEAQ (reference sequence). The CDR3 is CASSPSNPGRVYGYTF.

The V and J genes are TRBV27 and TRBJ2-3; TCRdb proposes TRBD1, but this gene call is untestable without DNA. The CDR3 covers 14 residues. Germline V gene sequence: CDR1 MNHEY, CDR2 SMNVEV (reference sequence). The CDR3 reads CASSLPLRTDTQYF.

The genes are TRBV5-1 and TRBJ2-1. This CDR3 comprises 15 residues. Germline V gene data show CDR1 as SGHRS and CDR2 as YFSETQ. CDR3 sequence: CASSLDGESYNEQFF.

J is TRBJ1-6 and V is TRBV27; TCRdb gives TRBD1 as the D gene, but with no DNA this cannot be confirmed. The length of the CDR3 is 13 residues. Germline CDR1 MNHEY, CDR2 SMNVEV (reference sequence). The CDR3 spells CASSLGRYSPLHF.

The chain couples TRBV6-5 to TRBJ2-2. From germline, CDR1 is MNHEY and CDR2 SVGAGI. This CDR3 is 15 amino acids long. CDR3 region: CASSYKRGNTGELFF.

The CDR3 loop reads CASSLDRPAETQYF. The genes are TRBV5-1 and TRBJ2-5. Germline lookup yields CDR1 SGHRS and CDR2 YFSETQ. The CDR3 has 14 residues.

The gene calls are TRBV4-1 and TRBJ1-1. Germline values: CDR1 MGHRA, CDR2 YSYEKL. The CDR3 consists of 17 residues. CDR3 region: CASSQDIIGVGGTEAFF.

The chain links TRBV5-1 to TRBJ2-1; TCRdb lists TRBD1, though no DNA is available to test this call. Germline V gene lookup returns CDR1 SGHRS and CDR2 YFSETQ. This CDR3 contains 15 residues. The CDR3: CASSLGDVGSNEQFF.

The chain employs TRBV6-2 or TRBV6-3 and TRBJ2-7; the TCRdb D gene call, TRBD1, has no DNA to confirm it. CDR3 length: 13 amino acids. Germline V gives CDR1 MNHEY, CDR2 SVGEGT. The CDR3 loop reads CASSTTGSREQYF.

The rearrangement uses TRBV10-3 and TRBJ2-3; TCRdb proposes TRBD2, but this gene call is untestable without DNA. In germline, CDR1 is ENHRY, CDR2 SYGVKD. CDR3 length: 17 residues. Here the CDR3 reads CAISRSSGGSRTDTQYF.

The chain recombines TRBV5-1 with TRBJ2-7; with no DNA, the TCRdb D assignment of TRBD1 cannot be verified. This CDR3 has 14 amino acids. Germline V CDR1 and CDR2: SGHRS, YFSETQ. The CDR3 loop reads CASSLGQGADEQYF.

V gene TRBV20-1 combines with J gene TRBJ2-2. Germline CDR1 and CDR2: DFQATT and SNEGSKA (reference sequence). The CDR3 loop spans 13 amino acids. This chain's CDR3 is CSASSRGAGELFF.

This chain connects TRBV5-5 to TRBJ1-1. This CDR3 region has 12 residues. Per the germline V gene, CDR1 is SGHKS and CDR2 is YYEKEE (reference sequence). The CDR3 spells CASSFSSTEAFF.

The genes are TRBV7-9 and TRBJ2-7; TCRdb reports TRBD2, a call that lacks DNA to check it against. Germline V gene sequence: CDR1 SEHNR, CDR2 FQNEAQ (reference sequence). The CDR3 contains 15 residues. CDR3 loop: CASSSNRDAGYEQYF.

The J gene is TRBJ2-3, the V gene TRBV12-3 or TRBV12-4; TCRdb returns TRBD2, unconfirmable since there is no DNA. CDR3 length: 18 residues. CDR3 sequence reads: CASSPLWLAGAATDTQYF.

V usage is TRBV28 and J usage is TRBJ2-7. Per the germline V gene, CDR1 is MDHEN and CDR2 is SYDVKM. This CDR3 has 15 residues. The CDR3 protein is CASSFFGQSSYEQYF.